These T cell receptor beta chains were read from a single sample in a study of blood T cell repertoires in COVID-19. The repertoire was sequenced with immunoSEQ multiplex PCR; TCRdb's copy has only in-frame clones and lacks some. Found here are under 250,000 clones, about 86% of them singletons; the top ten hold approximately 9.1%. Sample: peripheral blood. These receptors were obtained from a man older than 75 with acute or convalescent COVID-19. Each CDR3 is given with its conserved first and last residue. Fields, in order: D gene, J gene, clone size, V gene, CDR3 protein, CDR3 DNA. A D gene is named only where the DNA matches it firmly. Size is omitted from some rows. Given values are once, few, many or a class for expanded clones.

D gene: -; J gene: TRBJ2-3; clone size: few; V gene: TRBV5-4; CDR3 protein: CASSPRQASTDTQYF; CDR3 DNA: TGTGCCAGCAGCCCCCGCCAGGCTAGCACAGATACGCAGTATTTT
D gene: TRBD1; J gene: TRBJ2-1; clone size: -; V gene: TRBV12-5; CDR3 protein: CASGAGTGGPNEQFF; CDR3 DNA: TGTGCTAGTGGTGCGGGGACAGGGGGCCCAAATGAGCAGTTCTTC
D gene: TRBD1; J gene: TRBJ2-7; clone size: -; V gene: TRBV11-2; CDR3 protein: CASSLERGTGLFEQYF; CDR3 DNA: TGTGCCAGCAGCTTAGAGCGTGGGACAGGTCTGTTCGAGCAGTACTTC
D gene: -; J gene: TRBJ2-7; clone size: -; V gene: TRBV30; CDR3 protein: CAWSALGARMGAFGDEQYF; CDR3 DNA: TGTGCCTGGAGTGCCCTCGGGGCTAGAATGGGGGCTTTTGGAGACGAGCAGTACTTC
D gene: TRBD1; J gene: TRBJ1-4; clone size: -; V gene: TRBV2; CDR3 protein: CAGHPRGGGGEKLFF; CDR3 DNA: TGTGCCGGCCATCCCCGAGGGGGCGGAGGTGAAAAACTGTTTTTT
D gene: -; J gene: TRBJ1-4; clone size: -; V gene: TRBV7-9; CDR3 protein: CASSLEGHWGNRANEKLFF; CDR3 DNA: TGTGCCAGCAGCTTAGAGGGACATTGGGGGAATAGAGCCAATGAAAAACTGTTTTTT
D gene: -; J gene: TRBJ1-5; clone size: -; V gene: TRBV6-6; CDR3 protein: CASSTRVPGQPQHF; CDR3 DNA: TGTGCCAGCAGTACCAGGGTTCCAGGGCAGCCCCAGCATTTT
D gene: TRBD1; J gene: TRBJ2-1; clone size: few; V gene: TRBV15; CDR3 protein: CATRDRVNEQFF; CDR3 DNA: TGTGCCACCCGTGACAGGGTAAATGAGCAGTTCTTC
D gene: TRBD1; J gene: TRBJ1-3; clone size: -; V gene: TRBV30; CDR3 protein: CAWSTTGPISGNTIYF; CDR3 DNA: TGTGCCTGGAGTACGACAGGGCCGATCTCTGGAAACACCATATATTTT
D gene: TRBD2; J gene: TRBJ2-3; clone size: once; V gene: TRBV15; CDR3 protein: CATSRAAPGRADTQYF; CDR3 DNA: TGTGCCACCAGCAGGGCTGCCCCAGGGAGGGCAGATACGCAGTATTTT
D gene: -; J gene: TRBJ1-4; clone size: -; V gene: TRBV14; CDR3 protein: CASSPQIATNEKLFF; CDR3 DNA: TGTGCCAGCAGCCCACAGATTGCAACTAATGAAAAACTGTTTTTT
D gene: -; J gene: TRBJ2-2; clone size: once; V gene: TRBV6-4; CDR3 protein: CASSEDAGNTGELFF; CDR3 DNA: TGTGCCAGCAGTGAAGATGCAGGGAACACCGGGGAGCTGTTTTTT
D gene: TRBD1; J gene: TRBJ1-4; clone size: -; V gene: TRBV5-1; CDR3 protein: CASSSQQGQGEKLFF; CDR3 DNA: TGCGCCAGCAGCTCCCAACAGGGGCAGGGTGAAAAACTGTTTTTT
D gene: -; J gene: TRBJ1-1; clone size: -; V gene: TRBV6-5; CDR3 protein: CASSRGWVMNTEAFF; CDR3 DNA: TGTGCCAGCAGCCGAGGGTGGGTTATGAACACTGAAGCTTTCTTT
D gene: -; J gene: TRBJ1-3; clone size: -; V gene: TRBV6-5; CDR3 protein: CASSYSRQQHTIYF; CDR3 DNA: TGTGCCAGCAGTTACTCGAGACAGCAACACACCATATATTTT
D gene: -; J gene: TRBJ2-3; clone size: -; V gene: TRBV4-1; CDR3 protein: CASSQDSARASTDTQYF; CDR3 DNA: TGCGCCAGCAGCCAAGATAGCGCAAGAGCTAGCACAGATACGCAGTATTTT
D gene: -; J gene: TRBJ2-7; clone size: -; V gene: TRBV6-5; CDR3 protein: CALLPSGYSYEQYF; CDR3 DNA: TGTGCCCTCCTCCCCAGCGGGTACTCCTACGAGCAGTACTTC
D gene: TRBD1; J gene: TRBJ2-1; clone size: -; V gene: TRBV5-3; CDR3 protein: CARSLDWGQGYNEQFF; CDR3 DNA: TGTGCCAGAAGCTTGGACTGGGGACAGGGCTACAATGAGCAGTTCTTC
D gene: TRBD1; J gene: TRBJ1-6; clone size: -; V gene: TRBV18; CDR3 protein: CASSLDRGGSPLHF; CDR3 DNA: TGTGCCAGCTCACTGGACAGGGGCGGCTCACCCCTCCACTTT
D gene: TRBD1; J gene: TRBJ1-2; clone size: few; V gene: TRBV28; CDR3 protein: CASSLLGQGWMANYGYTF; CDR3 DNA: TGTGCCAGCAGTTTATTGGGACAGGGATGGATGGCTAACTATGGCTACACCTTC
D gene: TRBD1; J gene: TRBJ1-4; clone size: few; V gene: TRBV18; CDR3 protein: CASSPPGQGNGGKLFF; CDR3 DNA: TGTGCCAGCTCACCACCGGGACAGGGGAACGGGGGAAAACTGTTTTTT
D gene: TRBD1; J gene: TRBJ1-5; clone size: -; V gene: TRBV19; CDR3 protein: CASTGTGRLISNQPQHF; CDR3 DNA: TGTGCCAGTACCGGGACAGGGAGGCTTATTAGCAATCAGCCCCAGCATTTT
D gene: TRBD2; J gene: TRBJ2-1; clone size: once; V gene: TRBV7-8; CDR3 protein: CASSGKVTSGYNEQFF; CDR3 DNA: TGTGCCAGCAGCGGTAAAGTGACTAGCGGGTACAATGAGCAGTTCTTC
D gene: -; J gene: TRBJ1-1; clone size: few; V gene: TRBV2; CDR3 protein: CASSEAGNGRAFF; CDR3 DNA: TGTGCCAGCAGTGAAGCCGGGAACGGTAGAGCTTTCTTT
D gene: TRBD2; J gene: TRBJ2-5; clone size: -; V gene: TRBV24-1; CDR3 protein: CATSPGTSGPGGRETQYF; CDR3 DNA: TGTGCCACCAGTCCCGGGACTAGCGGGCCAGGGGGCAGAGAGACCCAGTACTTC
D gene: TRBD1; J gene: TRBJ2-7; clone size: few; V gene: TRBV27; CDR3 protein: CASSLRTGASSYEQYF; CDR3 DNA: TGTGCCAGCAGTTTGCGGACAGGGGCCAGCTCCTACGAGCAGTACTTC
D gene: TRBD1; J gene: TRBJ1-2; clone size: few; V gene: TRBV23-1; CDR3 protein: CASSQSGQGLDGYTF; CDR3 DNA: TGCGCCAGCAGTCAATCGGGACAGGGGTTGGATGGCTACACCTTC
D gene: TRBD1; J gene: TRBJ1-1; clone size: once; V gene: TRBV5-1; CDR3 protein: CASRQGTLNTEAFF; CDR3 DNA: TGCGCCAGCCGACAGGGTACTTTGAACACTGAAGCTTTCTTT
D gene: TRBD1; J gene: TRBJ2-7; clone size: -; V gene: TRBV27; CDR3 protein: CASSSPGQGKDEQYF; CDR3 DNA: TGTGCCAGCAGTTCTCCGGGACAGGGGAAGGACGAGCAGTACTTC
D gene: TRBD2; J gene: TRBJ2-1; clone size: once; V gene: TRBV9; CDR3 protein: CASSVGLAGDHEQFF; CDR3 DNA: TGTGCCAGCAGCGTAGGACTAGCGGGAGATCATGAGCAGTTCTTC
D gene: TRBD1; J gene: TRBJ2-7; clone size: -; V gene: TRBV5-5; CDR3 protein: CASSPGQSHEQYF; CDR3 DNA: TGTGCCAGCAGCCCGGGACAGTCCCACGAGCAGTACTTC
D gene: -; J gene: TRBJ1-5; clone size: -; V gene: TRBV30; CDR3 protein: CAWGKGVNQPQHF; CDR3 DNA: TGTGCCTGGGGTAAGGGGGTAAATCAGCCCCAGCATTTT
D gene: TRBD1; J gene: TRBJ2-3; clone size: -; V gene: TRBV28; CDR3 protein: CASSLGQASDTQYF; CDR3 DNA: TGTGCCAGCAGTTTAGGACAGGCGTCAGATACGCAGTATTTT
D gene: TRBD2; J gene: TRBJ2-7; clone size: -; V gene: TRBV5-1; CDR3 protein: CASSLVVGRDYEQYF; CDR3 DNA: TGCGCCAGCAGCTTGGTTGTCGGGAGGGACTACGAGCAGTACTTC
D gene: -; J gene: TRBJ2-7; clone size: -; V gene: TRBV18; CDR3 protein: CASSPSKGHDPSYEQYF; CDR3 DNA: TGTGCCAGCTCACCCTCTAAGGGACACGACCCCTCCTACGAGCAGTACTTC
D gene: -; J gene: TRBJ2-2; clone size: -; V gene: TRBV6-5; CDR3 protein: CASSSQGGELFF; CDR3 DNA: TGTGCCAGCAGTTCCCAGGGCGGGGAGCTGTTTTTT
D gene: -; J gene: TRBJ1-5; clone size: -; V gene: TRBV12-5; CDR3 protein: CASGPEAGNQPQHF; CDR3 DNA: TGTGCTAGTGGTCCGGAGGCGGGCAATCAGCCCCAGCATTTT
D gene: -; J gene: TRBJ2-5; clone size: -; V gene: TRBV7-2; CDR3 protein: CASSVLHRVWGQQETQYF; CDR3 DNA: TGTGCCAGCAGCGTGTTACACAGGGTTTGGGGGCAACAAGAGACCCAGTACTTC
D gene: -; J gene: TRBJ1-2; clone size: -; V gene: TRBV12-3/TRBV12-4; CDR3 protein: CASRPSGDYGYTF; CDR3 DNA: TGTGCCAGCAGGCCATCAGGGGACTATGGCTACACCTTC
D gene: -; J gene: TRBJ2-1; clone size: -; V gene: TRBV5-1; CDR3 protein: CASSYLGVNEQFF; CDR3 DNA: TGCGCCAGCAGCTACCTAGGGGTCAATGAGCAGTTCTTC
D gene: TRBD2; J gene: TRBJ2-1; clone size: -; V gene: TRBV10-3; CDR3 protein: CAISPSGSSGSHEQFF; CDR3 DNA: TGTGCCATCAGTCCATCCGGGAGTAGCGGGAGTCATGAGCAGTTCTTC
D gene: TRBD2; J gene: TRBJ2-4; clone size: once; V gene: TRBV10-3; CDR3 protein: CAIRGGENIQYF; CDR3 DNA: TGTGCCATCAGGGGAGGGGAGAACATTCAGTACTTC
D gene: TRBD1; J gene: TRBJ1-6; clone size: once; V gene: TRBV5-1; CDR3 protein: CASSPTGNGYSPLHF; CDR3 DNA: TGCGCCAGCAGCCCGACAGGGAACGGATATTCACCCCTCCACTTT
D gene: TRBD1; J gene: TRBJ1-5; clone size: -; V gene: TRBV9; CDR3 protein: CASSFGQGNQPQHF; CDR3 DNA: TGTGCCAGCAGTTTCGGACAGGGGAATCAGCCCCAGCATTTT
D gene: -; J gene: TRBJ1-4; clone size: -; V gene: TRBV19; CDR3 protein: CASSIRGLTNEKLFF; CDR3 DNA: TGTGCCAGTAGTATAAGGGGGTTAACTAATGAAAAACTGTTTTTT
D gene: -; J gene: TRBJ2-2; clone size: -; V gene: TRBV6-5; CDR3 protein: CASNQGPDTGELFF; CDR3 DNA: TGTGCCAGCAATCAGGGGCCGGACACCGGGGAGCTGTTTTTT
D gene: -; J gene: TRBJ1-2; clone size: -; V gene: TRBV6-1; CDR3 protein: CASSERGRQIYGYTF; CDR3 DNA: TGTGCCAGCAGTGAAAGAGGCCGGCAGATTTATGGCTACACCTTC
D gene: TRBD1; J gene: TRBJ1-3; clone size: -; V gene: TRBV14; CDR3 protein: CASSQVRDRVTGNTIYF; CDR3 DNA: TGTGCCAGCAGCCAAGTCCGGGACAGGGTCACTGGAAACACCATATATTTT
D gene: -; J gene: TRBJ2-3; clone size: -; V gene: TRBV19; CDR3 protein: CASSIPLGDTQYF; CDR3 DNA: TGTGCCAGTAGTATCCCGCTAGGAGATACGCAGTATTTT
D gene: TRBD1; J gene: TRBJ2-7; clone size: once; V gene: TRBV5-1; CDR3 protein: CASSLNPGTVYYEQYF; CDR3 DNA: TGCGCCAGCAGCCTGAACCCCGGGACAGTATACTACGAGCAGTACTTC
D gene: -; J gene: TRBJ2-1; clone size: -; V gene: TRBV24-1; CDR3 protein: CATSGRGHSEQFF; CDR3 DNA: TGTGCCACCAGTGGCCGGGGACACAGTGAGCAGTTCTTC
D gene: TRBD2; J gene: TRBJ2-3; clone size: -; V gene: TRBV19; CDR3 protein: CASSIEGGPVDTQYF; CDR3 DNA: TGTGCCAGTAGTATTGAGGGAGGGCCAGTGGATACGCAGTATTTT